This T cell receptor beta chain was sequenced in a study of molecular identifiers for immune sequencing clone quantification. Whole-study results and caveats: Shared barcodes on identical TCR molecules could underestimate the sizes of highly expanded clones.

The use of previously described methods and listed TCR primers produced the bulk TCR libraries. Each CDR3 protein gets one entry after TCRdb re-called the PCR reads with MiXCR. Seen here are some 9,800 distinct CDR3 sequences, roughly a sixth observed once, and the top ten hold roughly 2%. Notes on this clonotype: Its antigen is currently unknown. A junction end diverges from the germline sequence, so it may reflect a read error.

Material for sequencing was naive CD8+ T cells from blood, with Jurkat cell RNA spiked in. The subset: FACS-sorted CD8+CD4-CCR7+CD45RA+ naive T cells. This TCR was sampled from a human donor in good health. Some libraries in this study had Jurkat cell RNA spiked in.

CDR3 sequence: CASSSQGSNQSQHF. The DNA of the CDR3 is TGTGCCAGCAGTTCACAGGGGTCCAATCAGTCCCAGCATTTT. The chain recombines TRBV27 with TRBJ1-5; TRBD1 agrees at 7 bases. This CDR3 has 14 residues. Germline lookup yields CDR1 MNHEY and CDR2 SMNVEV (reference sequence).